This TCR beta chain was retrieved from a study of T-cell memory formation after mild COVID-19. Regarding the study as a whole: A second wave expanding day 15 to 37 was CD4+-biased; contracting clones were balanced. Pre-infection memory contained some responding clones, which suggested that cross-reactive memory had joined.

TCRdb redid the calling of the 5' RACE reads with MiXCR, one entry per CDR3 protein. The sample consists of hundreds of thousands of distinct CDR3 sequences, about 20% of them appearing once. Germline trimming cut 6 bases from V and 4 bases from J; bases unmatched to any gene: 8. This CDR3 is built from 15 residues. The table lists this clonotype with a few counts. The antigen is undetermined. The chain couples TRBV12-3 or TRBV12-4 to TRBJ1-3; TRBD1 aligns across 8 bases. The TCR sequence derives from an adult woman who had mild COVID-19 (a few samples of this study predate the infection). Cell type and time point are not known. The material sequenced was PBMCs or a T cell subset sorted from them (not recorded which). CDR3 bases: TGTGCCAGCAGCTTCAGGGGGCGAGAAGGAAACACCATATATTTT. Protein product: CASSFRGREGNTIYF.